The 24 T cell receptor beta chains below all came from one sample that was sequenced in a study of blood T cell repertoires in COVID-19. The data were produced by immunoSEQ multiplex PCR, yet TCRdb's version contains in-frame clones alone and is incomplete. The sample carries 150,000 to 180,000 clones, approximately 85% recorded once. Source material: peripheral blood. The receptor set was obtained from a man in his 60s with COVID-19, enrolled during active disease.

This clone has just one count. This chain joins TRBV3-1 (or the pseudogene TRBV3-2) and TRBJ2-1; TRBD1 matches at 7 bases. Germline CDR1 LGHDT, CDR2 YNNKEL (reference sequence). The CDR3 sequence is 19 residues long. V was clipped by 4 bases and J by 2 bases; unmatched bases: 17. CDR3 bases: TGTGCCAGCAGCCGACGCACAGGGACAGCCCGCGAACCCTACAATGAGCAGTTCTTC. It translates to CASSRRTGTAREPYNEQFF.

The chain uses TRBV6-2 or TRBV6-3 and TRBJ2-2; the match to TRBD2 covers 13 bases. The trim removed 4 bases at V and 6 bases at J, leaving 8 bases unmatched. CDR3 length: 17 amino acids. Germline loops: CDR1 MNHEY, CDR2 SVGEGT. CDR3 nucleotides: TGTGCCAGCAGTTCCACACTAGCGGGGGGGCATCCCGGGGAGCTGTTTTTT. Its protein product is CASSSTLAGGHPGELFF.

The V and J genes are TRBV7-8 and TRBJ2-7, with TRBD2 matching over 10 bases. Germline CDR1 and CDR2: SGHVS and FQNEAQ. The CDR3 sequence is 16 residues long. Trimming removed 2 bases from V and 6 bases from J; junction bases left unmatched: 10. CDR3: CASSLSVLAGVAEQYF. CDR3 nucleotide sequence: TGTGCCAGCAGCTTATCTGTCCTAGCGGGAGTAGCCGAGCAGTACTTC.

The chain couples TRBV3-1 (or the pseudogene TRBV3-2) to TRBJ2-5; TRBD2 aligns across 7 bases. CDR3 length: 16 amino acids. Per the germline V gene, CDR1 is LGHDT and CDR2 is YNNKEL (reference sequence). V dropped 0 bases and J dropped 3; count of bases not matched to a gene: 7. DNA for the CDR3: TGTGCCAGCAGCCAAGACCCTTCGCGGGGGAAAGAGACCCAGTACTTC. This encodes CASSQDPSRGKETQYF.

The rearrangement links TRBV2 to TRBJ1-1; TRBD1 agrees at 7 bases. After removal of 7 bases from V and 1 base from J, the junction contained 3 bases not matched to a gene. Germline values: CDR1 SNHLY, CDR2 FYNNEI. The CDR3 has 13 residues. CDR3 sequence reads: CASTGQANTEAFF. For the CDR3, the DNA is TGTGCCAGCACCGGACAGGCGAACACTGAAGCTTTCTTT.

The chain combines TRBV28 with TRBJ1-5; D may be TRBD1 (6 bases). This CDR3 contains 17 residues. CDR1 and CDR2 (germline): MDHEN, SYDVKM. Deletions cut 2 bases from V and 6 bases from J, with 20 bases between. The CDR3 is CASSLQRTVTQSQPQHF. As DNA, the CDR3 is TGTGCCAGCAGTTTACAGAGGACAGTGACGCAGAGTCAGCCCCAGCATTTT.

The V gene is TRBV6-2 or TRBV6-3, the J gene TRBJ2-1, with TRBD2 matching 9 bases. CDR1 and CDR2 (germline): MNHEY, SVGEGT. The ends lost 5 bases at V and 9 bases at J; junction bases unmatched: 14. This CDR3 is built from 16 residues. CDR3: CASSPRGLARGSEQFF. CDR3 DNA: TGTGCCAGCAGTCCAAGGGGACTAGCCCGAGGGAGTGAGCAGTTCTTC.

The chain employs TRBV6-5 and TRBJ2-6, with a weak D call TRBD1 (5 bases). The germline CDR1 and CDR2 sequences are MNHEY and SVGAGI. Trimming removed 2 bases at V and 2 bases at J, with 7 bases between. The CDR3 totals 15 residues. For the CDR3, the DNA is TGTGCCAGCAGTTACCGGACAACTGGGGCCAACGTCCTGACTTTC. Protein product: CASSYRTTGANVLTF.

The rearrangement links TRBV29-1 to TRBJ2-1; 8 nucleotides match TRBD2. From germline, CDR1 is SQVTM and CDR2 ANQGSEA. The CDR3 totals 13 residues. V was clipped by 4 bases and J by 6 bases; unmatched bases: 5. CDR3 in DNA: TGCAGCGTTGTAAGCGGGAGTCGCAATGAGCAGTTCTTC. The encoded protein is CSVVSGSRNEQFF.

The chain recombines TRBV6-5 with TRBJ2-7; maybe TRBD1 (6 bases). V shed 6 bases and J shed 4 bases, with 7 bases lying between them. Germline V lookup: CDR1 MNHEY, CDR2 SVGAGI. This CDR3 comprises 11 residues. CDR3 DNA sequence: TGTGCCAGCAGCGACAGGTACGAGCAGTACTTC. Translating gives CASSDRYEQYF.

CDR3 nucleotides: TGTGCCACCAGTGATTTTGGTCCGGGGGAGACCCAGTACTTC. As protein: CATSDFGPGETQYF. This chain links TRBV24-1 with TRBJ2-5, with D tentatively TRBD2 (5 bases). Trimming cost V 1 base and J 5 bases, with 10 bases left between them. This CDR3 is 14 amino acids long. The germline V gene encodes CDR1 KGHDR and CDR2 SFDVKD.

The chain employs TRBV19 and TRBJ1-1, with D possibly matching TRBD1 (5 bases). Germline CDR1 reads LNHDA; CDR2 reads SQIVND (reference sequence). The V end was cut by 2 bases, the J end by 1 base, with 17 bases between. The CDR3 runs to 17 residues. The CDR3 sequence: CASSIWGMGQGNTEAFF. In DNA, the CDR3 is TGTGCCAGTAGTATATGGGGTATGGGGCAGGGGAACACTGAAGCTTTCTTT.

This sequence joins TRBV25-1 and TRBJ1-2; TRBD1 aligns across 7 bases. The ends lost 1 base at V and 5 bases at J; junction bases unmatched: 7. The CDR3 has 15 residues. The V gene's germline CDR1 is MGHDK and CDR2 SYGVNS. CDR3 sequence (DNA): TGTGCCAGCAGTGAATCCCCAGGGGGTGATTATGGCTACACCTTC. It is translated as CASSESPGGDYGYTF.

The CDR3 loop is CASSHDSNSNQPQHF. CDR3 nucleotide sequence: TGTGCCAGCAGTCACGACAGTAATAGCAATCAGCCCCAGCATTTT. This sequence joins TRBV9 and TRBJ1-5; D possibly corresponds to TRBD1 (5 bases). This CDR3 contains 15 residues. CDR1 SGDLS and CDR2 YYNGEE come from the germline V gene. V dropped 5 bases and J dropped 0 bases, with 12 bases sitting between them.

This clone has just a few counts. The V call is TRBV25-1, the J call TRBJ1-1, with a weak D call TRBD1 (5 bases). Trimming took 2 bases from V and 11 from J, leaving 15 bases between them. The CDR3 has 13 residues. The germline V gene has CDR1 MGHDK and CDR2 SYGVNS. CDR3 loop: CASSEQGYGVAFF. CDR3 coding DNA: TGTGCCAGCAGTGAACAGGGCTATGGGGTTGCTTTCTTT.

CDR3 sequence reads: CATSRTGTSINEQFF. The CDR3 region has the DNA TGTGCCACCAGCAGAACCGGGACTAGCATCAATGAGCAGTTCTTC. The rearrangement joins TRBV15 to TRBJ2-1; 9 positions match TRBD2. The CDR3 consists of 15 residues. Losses at the gene ends were 2 bases for V and 6 bases for J; bases not matched to a gene: 5. Germline values: CDR1 LNHNV, CDR2 YYDKDF (reference sequence).

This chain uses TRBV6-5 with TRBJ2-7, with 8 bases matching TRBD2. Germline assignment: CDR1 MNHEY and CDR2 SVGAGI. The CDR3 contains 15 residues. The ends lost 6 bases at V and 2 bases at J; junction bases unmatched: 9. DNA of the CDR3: TGTGCCAGCAGCCGCGATTGGCGGGGGGCCTACGAGCAGTACTTC. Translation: CASSRDWRGAYEQYF.

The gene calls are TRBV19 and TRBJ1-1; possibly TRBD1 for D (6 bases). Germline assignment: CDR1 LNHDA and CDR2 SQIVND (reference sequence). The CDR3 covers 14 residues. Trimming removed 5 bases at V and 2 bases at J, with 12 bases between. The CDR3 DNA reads TGTGCCAGTAGTGTACAGGGTTTAAACACTGAAGCTTTCTTT. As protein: CASSVQGLNTEAFF.

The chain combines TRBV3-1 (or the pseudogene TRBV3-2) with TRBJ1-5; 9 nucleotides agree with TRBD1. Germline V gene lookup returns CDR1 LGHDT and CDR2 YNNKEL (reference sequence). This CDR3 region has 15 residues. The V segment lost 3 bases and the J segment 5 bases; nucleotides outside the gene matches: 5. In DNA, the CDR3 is TGTGCCAGCAGCCAGGGGACAGGGAGCCATCAGCCCCAGCATTTT. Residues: CASSQGTGSHQPQHF.

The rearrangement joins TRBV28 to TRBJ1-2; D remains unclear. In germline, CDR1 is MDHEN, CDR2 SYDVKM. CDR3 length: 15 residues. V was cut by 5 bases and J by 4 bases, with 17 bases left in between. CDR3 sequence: CASSPSLGGPYGYTF. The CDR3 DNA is TGTGCCAGCAGTCCGTCGTTGGGAGGGCCCTATGGCTACACCTTC.

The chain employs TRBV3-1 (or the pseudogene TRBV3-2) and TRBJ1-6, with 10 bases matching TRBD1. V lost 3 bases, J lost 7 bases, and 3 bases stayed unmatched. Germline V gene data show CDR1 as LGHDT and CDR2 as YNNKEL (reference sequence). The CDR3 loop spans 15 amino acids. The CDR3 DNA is TGTGCCAGCAGCCAGGCGGGACAGGGGAATTCACCCCTCCACTTT. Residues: CASSQAGQGNSPLHF.

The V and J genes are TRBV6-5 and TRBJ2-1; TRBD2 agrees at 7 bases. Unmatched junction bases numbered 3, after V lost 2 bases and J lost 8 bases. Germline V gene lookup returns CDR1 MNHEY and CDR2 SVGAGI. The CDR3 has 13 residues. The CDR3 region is CASSYLRGDEQFF. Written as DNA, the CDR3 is TGTGCCAGCAGTTACCTTCGGGGGGATGAGCAGTTCTTC.

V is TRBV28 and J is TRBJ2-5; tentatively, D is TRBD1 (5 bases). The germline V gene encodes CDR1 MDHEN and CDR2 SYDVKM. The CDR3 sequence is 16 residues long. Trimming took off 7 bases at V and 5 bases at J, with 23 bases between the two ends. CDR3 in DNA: TGTGCCAGCACTACGACGACATGGGGCGGTCGGGAGACCCAGTACTTC. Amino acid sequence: CASTTTTWGGRETQYF.

The CDR3 bases are TGCAGTGCTAGTCTGGGACTTCCCGGGGAGCTGTTTTTT. This encodes CSASLGLPGELFF. This sequence joins TRBV20-1 and TRBJ2-2, with TRBD2 as a possible D gene (6 bases). The germline V gene encodes CDR1 DFQATT and CDR2 SNEGSKA (reference sequence). V lost 3 bases to trimming and J lost 6 bases, with 11 bases between them. CDR3 length equals 13 residues.